The count of the clone carrying this T cell receptor beta chain is one. This specimen comes from a study of T cell changes during pregnancy in multiple sclerosis. The CDR3 sequence is 15 residues long. Deletions cut 8 bases from V and 0 bases from J, with 14 bases between. CDR1 MNHEY and CDR2 SVGAGI come from the germline V gene. Sequenced by immunoSEQ multiplex PCR; TCRdb stores in-frame clones only, minus some. The sample includes about 48,000 clones, 94% of them seen just once. This receptor was identified in a female donor with multiple sclerosis, enrolled in a pregnancy study. The chain uses TRBV6-5 and TRBJ1-3; D may be TRBD1 (6 bases). The sequencing used CD4+ T cells from peripheral blood mononuclear cells, collected in the first trimester of pregnancy. The CDR3 region has the DNA TGTGCCAGCGCCTCACAGGGTTTCTCTGGAAACACCATATATTTT. This gives the protein CASASQGFSGNTIYF.